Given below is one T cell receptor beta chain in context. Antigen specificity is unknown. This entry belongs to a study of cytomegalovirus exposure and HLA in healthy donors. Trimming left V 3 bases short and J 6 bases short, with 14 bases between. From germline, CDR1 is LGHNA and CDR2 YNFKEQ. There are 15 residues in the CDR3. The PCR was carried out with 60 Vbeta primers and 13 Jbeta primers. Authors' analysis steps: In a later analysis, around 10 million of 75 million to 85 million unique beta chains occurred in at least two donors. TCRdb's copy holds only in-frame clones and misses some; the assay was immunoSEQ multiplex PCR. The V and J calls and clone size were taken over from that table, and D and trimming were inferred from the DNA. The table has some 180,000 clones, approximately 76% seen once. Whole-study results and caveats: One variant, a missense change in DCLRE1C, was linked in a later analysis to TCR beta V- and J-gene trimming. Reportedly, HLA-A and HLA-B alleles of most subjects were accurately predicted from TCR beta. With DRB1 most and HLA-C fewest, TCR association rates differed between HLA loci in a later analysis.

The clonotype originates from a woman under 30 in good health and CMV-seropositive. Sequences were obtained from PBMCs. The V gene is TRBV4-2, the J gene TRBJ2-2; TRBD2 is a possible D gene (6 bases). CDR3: CASSHPGGDPGELFF. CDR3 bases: TGTGCCAGCAGCCACCCTGGAGGGGACCCCGGGGAGCTGTTTTTT.